The clone carrying this TCR beta chain was recorded only once. Its cognate antigen is unknown. Some clones are missing from TCRdb's copy, which holds only in-frame ones; the method was immunoSEQ multiplex PCR. The data hold 84,000 or so clones, with roughly 85% observed a single time. This entry is derived from a study of T cell responses to AZD1222 COVID-19 vaccine. Study-wide results and limits: Clonal diversity may have been underestimated in mostly white British donors. Two AZD1222 administrations were followed by greater Spike-specific TCR breadth and depth.

The length of the CDR3 is 16 residues. The germline V gene encodes CDR1 MNHEY and CDR2 SVGAGI. V dropped 2 bases and J dropped 1 base, with 9 bases sitting between them. The chain uses TRBV6-5 and TRBJ1-6, with no clear D. The clonotype comes from an adult in good health. The specimen was peripheral blood, collected on day 0 of AZD1222 vaccination. CDR3 bases: TGTGCCAGCAGTTACCGTCTAGGGTCCTATAATTCACCCCTCCACTTT. This translates into CASSYRLGSYNSPLHF.